The T cell receptor (beta chain) under discussion was sequenced for a study of blood T cell repertoires in COVID-19. The length of the CDR3 is 13 residues. With 0 bases removed from V and 7 bases from J, the gap between germline ends came to 9 bases. The germline CDR1 and CDR2 sequences are MNHEY and SVGAGI. This table comes from immunoSEQ multiplex PCR, and its TCRdb copy is limited to in-frame clones, with some not included. The table includes around 320,000 clones, almost 90% detected once. Clinical histories supplied by participants themselves formed the basis of cohort assignment. The chain recombines TRBV6-5 with TRBJ1-1; D is uncertain. The sequenced sample was PBMCs or T cells enriched from blood (not recorded which). This TCR derives from a woman between 18 and 29 years old with acute COVID-19. CDR3 nucleotide sequence: TGTGCCAGCAGTTACTCGATGGCTTTTGAAGCTTTCTTT. Translating gives CASSYSMAFEAFF.